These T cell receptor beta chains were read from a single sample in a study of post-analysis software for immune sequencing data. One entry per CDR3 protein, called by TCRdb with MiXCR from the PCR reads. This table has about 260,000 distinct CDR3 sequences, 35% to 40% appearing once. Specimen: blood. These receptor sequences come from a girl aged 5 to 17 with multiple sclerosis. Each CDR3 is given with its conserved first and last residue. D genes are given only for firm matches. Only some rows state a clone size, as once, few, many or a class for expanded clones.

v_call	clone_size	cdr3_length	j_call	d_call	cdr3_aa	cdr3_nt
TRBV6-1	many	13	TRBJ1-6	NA	CASDSQQDSPLHF	TGTGCCAGCGACAGTCAGCAAGATTCACCCCTCCACTTT
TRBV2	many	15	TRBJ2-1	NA	CASRGSLSSYNEQFF	TGTGCCAGCCGGGGTAGTCTGAGCTCCTACAATGAGCAGTTCTTC
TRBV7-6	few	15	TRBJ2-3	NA	CTSSQSAGNTDTQYF	TGTACCAGCAGCCAATCGGCGGGAAACACAGATACGCAGTATTTT
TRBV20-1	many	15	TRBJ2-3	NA	CSASRPGTSTDTQYF	TGCAGTGCCAGTAGACCAGGGACTAGCACAGATACGCAGTATTTT
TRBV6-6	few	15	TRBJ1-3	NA	CASSYSTGGGNTIYF	TGTGCCAGCAGTTACTCGACCGGGGGCGGAAACACCATATATTTT
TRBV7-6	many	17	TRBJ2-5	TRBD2	CASHSGPGGGAEETQYF	TGTGCCAGCCACTCCGGGCCCGGCGGGGGGGCCGAAGAGACCCAGTACTTC
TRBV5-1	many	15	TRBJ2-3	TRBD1	CASKTRDSGLDTQYF	TGCGCCAGCAAAACCCGGGACAGTGGATTAGATACGCAGTATTTT
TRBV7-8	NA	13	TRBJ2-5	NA	CASSFELQETQYF	TGTGCCAGCAGCTTTGAACTCCAAGAGACCCAGTACTTC
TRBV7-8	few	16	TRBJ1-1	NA	CASTEAVGAGNTEAFF	TGTGCCAGCACCGAAGCGGTCGGGGCAGGGAACACTGAAGCTTTCTTT
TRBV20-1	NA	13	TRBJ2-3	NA	CSAREEIWDTQYF	TGCAGTGCGAGAGAGGAGATTTGGGATACGCAGTATTTT
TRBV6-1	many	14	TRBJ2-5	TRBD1	CASSDRGRVETQYF	TGTGCCAGCAGTGACAGGGGGCGAGTAGAGACCCAGTACTTC
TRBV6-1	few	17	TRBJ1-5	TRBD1	CASSEQGGALGNQPQHF	TGTGCCAGCAGTGAGCAAGGGGGCGCATTGGGCAATCAGCCCCAGCATTTT
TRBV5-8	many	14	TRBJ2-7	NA	CASSLYQEQGEQYF	TGTGCCAGCAGCTTGTATCAGGAGCAGGGCGAGCAGTACTTC
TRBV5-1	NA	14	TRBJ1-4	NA	CASSLGQGTEKLFF	TGCGCCAGCAGCTTGGGGCAGGGGACTGAAAAACTGTTTTTT
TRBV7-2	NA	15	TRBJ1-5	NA	CASSLVGPSNQPQHF	TGTGCCAGCAGCTTAGTGGGACCGAGCAATCAGCCCCAGCATTTT
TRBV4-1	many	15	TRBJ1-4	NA	CASSSQGATNEKLFF	TGCGCCAGCAGCTCCCAGGGAGCAACTAATGAAAAACTGTTTTTT
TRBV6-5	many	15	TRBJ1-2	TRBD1	CASSTRDRDNMGYTF	TGTGCCAGCAGTACCCGGGACAGAGATAATATGGGCTACACCTTC
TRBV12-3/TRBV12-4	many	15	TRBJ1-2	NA	CASSYRGLSPYGYTF	TGTGCCAGCAGTTATCGGGGCCTGTCGCCGTATGGCTACACCTTC
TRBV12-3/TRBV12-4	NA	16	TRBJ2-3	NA	CASSSLSRLVTDTQYF	TGTGCCAGCAGTTCTCTGAGTAGACTAGTCACAGATACGCAGTATTTT
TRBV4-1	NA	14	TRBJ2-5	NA	CASSQDASQETQYF	TGCGCCAGCAGCCAAGATGCATCCCAAGAGACCCAGTACTTC
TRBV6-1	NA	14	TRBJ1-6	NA	CASNDRDGSSPPHF	TGTGCCAGCAACGACCGGGACGGCAGTTCACCCCCCCACTTT
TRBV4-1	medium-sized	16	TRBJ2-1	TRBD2	CASSQDALAGYNEQFF	TGCGCCAGCAGCCAAGATGCCCTAGCGGGCTACAATGAGCAGTTCTTC
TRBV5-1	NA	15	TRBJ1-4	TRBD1	CASSLPTGREEKLFF	TGCGCCAGCAGCCTTCCGACAGGGAGAGAAGAAAAACTGTTTTTT
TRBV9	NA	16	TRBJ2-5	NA	CASSVGPAWYQETQYF	TGTGCCAGCAGCGTAGGGCCGGCCTGGTACCAAGAGACCCAGTACTTC
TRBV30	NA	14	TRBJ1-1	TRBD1	CAWYPGTGNTEAFF	TGTGCCTGGTATCCCGGGACAGGGAACACTGAAGCTTTCTTT
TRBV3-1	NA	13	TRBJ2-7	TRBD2	CASSYSGTVEQYF	TGTGCCAGCAGCTATAGCGGGACGGTCGAGCAGTACTTC
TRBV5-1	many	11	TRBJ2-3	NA	CASSLADTQYF	TGCGCCAGCAGCTTAGCAGATACGCAGTATTTT
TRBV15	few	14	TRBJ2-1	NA	CATSRRTEYNEQFF	TGTGCCACCAGCCGCCGGACAGAATACAATGAGCAGTTCTTC
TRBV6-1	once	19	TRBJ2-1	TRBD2	CASSPPLETSGSSYNEQFF	TGTGCCAGCAGCCCTCCATTGGAGACTAGCGGGAGCTCCTACAATGAGCAGTTCTTC
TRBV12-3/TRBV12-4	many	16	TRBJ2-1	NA	CASSGRIAANYNEQFF	TGTGCCAGCAGCGGTCGTATCGCAGCAAACTACAATGAGCAGTTCTTC
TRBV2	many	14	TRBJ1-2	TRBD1	CASSENRGDYGYTF	TGTGCCAGCAGTGAAAACAGGGGAGACTATGGCTACACCTTC
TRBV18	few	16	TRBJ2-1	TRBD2	CASSPGTSGGANEQFF	TGTGCCAGCTCACCGGGGACTAGCGGGGGAGCGAATGAGCAGTTCTTC
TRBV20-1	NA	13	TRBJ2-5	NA	CSAARRTQETQYF	TGCAGTGCCGCGCGGCGGACTCAAGAGACCCAGTACTTC
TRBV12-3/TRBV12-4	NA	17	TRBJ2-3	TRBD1	CASSLSRSGGVSDTQYF	TGTGCCAGCAGTTTATCCCGATCAGGGGGCGTCTCAGATACGCAGTATTTT
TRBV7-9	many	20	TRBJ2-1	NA	CASSPEGAWSSGPSYNEQFF	TGTGCCAGCAGCCCAGAGGGGGCTTGGTCTAGCGGGCCGTCCTACAATGAGCAGTTCTTC
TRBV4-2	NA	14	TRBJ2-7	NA	CASSQALEAYEQYF	TGTGCCAGCAGCCAAGCACTAGAGGCCTACGAGCAGTACTTC
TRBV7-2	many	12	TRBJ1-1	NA	CASSRWNTEAFF	TGTGCCAGCAGCCGGTGGAACACTGAAGCTTTCTTT
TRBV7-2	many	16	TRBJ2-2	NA	CASSFGRVTYTGELFF	TGTGCCAGCAGCTTTGGCAGGGTGACGTACACCGGGGAGCTGTTTTTT
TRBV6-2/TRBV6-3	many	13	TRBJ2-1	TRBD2	CASEPRDYDEQFF	TGTGCCAGCGAACCCCGGGACTACGATGAGCAGTTCTTC
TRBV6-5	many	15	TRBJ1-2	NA	CASSPGTSRYYGYTF	TGTGCCAGCAGCCCGGGGACGTCCCGATACTATGGCTACACCTTC
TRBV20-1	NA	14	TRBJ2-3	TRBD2	CSAPRLAGVTTQYF	TGCAGTGCTCCACGACTAGCGGGAGTAACAACGCAGTATTTT
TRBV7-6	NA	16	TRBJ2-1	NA	CASSPGDLSSYNEQFF	TGTGCTAGCAGTCCCGGGGATTTGAGCTCCTACAATGAGCAGTTCTTC
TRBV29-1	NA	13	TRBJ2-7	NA	CSVDIADAYEQYF	TGCAGCGTTGATATTGCTGACGCCTACGAGCAGTACTTC
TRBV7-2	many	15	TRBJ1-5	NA	CASSLDSGGNQPQHF	TGTGCCAGCAGCTTGGATAGTGGGGGCAATCAGCCCCAGCATTTT
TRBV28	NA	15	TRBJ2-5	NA	CASSLRTLVRETQYF	TGTGCCAGCAGTTTAAGGACCCTGGTTCGGGAGACCCAGTACTTC
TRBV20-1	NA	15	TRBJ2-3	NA	CSAVPGLQNTDTQYF	TGCAGTGCTGTCCCCGGGCTACAAAACACAGATACGCAGTATTTT